Below are 25 T cell receptor beta chains sequenced from a single sample in a study of long-term antiretroviral therapy in people with HIV. Run at survey level, the immunoSEQ assay was version v3.0. Produced via immunoSEQ multiplex PCR; TCRdb's table is partial and in-frame only. The data show 24,000 or so clones, 86% seen once. The sequenced sample was unsorted PBMCs, obtained 1.9 years after starting antiretroviral therapy. The receptors stem from a woman in her 30s with HIV.

In this sample, this clone turned up once. The chain employs TRBV7-9 and TRBJ1-6, with D possibly TRBD1 on 6 matching bases. This CDR3 comprises 14 residues. Germline CDR1 SEHNR, CDR2 FQNEAQ (reference sequence). Deletions cut 11 bases from V and 5 bases from J, with 16 bases between. The CDR3 DNA reads as TGTGCCGGATCCCGGGACACGAATAATTCACCCCTCCACTTT. This codes for CAGSRDTNNSPLHF. Combining the CDR3 with reference TRBV7-9 and TRBJ1-6 gives the whole variable domain DTGVSQNPRHKITKRGQNVTFRCDPISEHNRLYWYRQTLGQGPEFLTYFQNEAQLEKSRLLSDRFSAERPKGSFSTLEIQRTEQGDSAMYLCAGSRDTNNSPLHFGNGTRLTVT.

The chain joins TRBV25-1 to TRBJ1-5, with TRBD1 identical over 8 bases. This CDR3 has 14 amino acids. V was pared by 6 bases and J by 7 bases, with 8 bases of the junction left unmatched. From germline, CDR1 is MGHDK and CDR2 SYGVNS. The CDR3 DNA sequence: TGTGCCAGCAGCTCCACAGGGGGAGGCCAGCCCCAGCATTTT. Its protein product is CASSSTGGGQPQHF.

This chain links TRBV10-3 with TRBJ2-3, with TRBD2 identical over 9 bases. Germline-derived CDR1 and CDR2 are ENHRY and SYGVKD. The J segment lost 0 bases and the V segment lost 4 bases, leaving 11 bases of the junction unmatched. This CDR3 is built from 18 residues. CDR3 bases: TGTGCCATCAGTGGTTCAGCGGGGGGACCTCTCAGCACAGATACGCAGTATTTT. This encodes CAISGSAGGPLSTDTQYF.

The rearrangement uses TRBV4-1 and TRBJ1-4; D is perhaps TRBD1 (5 bases). CDR1 and CDR2 from the germline V gene are MGHRA and YSYEKL. Trimming stripped 1 base from V and 12 bases from J, with 24 bases between. The CDR3 runs to 17 residues. The CDR3, as DNA: TGCGCCAGCAGCCAAGGTTTCGGCCGGGACTCGTTTTCGGAACTGTTTTTT. This encodes CASSQGFGRDSFSELFF.

The rearrangement links TRBV6-1 to TRBJ2-1; D unresolved. V was trimmed by 1 base and J by 0 bases, leaving 7 bases between them. The CDR3 is made up of 15 amino acids. The V gene's germline CDR1 is MNHNS and CDR2 SASEGT. CDR3 region: CASSEGESSYNEQFF. In nucleotides, the CDR3 is TGTGCCAGCAGTGAAGGGGAAAGCTCCTACAATGAGCAGTTCTTC.

The chain uses TRBV5-1 and TRBJ2-3, with 9 bases matching TRBD2. V shed 7 bases and J 3 bases; nucleotides not matched to a gene: 12. The CDR3 spans 16 residues. CDR1 is SGHRS, CDR2 YFSETQ, per germline. The CDR3 sequence: CASGPGLAFATDTQYF. The DNA of the CDR3 is TGCGCCAGCGGCCCGGGACTAGCTTTCGCGACAGATACGCAGTATTTT.

The chain joins TRBV2 to TRBJ1-3, with D maybe TRBD1 (5 bases). This CDR3 spans 11 amino acids. Deletions cut 5 bases from V and 8 bases from J, with 7 bases between. Germline-derived CDR1 and CDR2 are SNHLY and FYNNEI. The CDR3 coding sequence is TGTGCCAGCAGTACGACAGACACCATATATTTT. Translated, it gives CASSTTDTIYF. The full variable domain, its missing parts supplied by reference TRBV2 and TRBJ1-3, is EPEVTQTPSHQVTQMGQEVILRCVPISNHLYFYWYRQILGQKVEFLVSFYNNEISEKSEIFDDQFSVERPDGSNFTLKIRSTKLEDSAMYFCASSTTDTIYFGEGSWLTVV.

The chain couples TRBV2 to TRBJ2-2; D might be TRBD1 or TRBD2, each matching 6 bases. The CDR3 length is 15 residues. The ends were cut back, 2 bases at V and 5 bases at J, with 12 bases in the middle. In germline, CDR1 is SNHLY, CDR2 FYNNEI. The CDR3: CASSEPGGQTGELFF. The CDR3 bases are TGTGCCAGCAGTGAACCTGGGGGGCAGACCGGGGAGCTGTTTTTT. Variable domain in full (rest from reference TRBV2 and TRBJ2-2): EPEVTQTPSHQVTQMGQEVILRCVPISNHLYFYWYRQILGQKVEFLVSFYNNEISEKSEIFDDQFSVERPDGSNFTLKIRSTKLEDSAMYFCASSEPGGQTGELFFGEGSRLTVL.

This clone was seen just once. The J gene is TRBJ1-2, the V gene TRBV7-3, with D hard to call. CDR3 length equals 13 residues. CDR1 SGHTA and CDR2 FQGTGA come from the germline V gene. V lost 5 bases and J lost 0, with 7 bases in between. In DNA, the CDR3 is TGTGCCAGCAGCCTACTAACTAACTATGGCTACACCTTC. Translation gives CASSLLTNYGYTF.

This clone was detected only a few times. The chain joins TRBV2 to TRBJ1-2, with 7 positions matching TRBD1. The CDR3 has 12 amino acids. The ends lost 4 bases at V and 7 bases at J; junction bases unmatched: 3. Looked up from germline, CDR1 is SNHLY and CDR2 is FYNNEI. The CDR3 region has the DNA TGTGCCAGCAGTGGACAGGGTTTTGGCTACACCTTC. This encodes CASSGQGFGYTF. The whole variable domain, filled in from reference TRBV2 and TRBJ1-2, reads EPEVTQTPSHQVTQMGQEVILRCVPISNHLYFYWYRQILGQKVEFLVSFYNNEISEKSEIFDDQFSVERPDGSNFTLKIRSTKLEDSAMYFCASSGQGFGYTFGSGTRLTVV.

This rearrangement joins TRBV4-1 to TRBJ1-1; 11 nucleotides match TRBD1. V shed 4 bases, J shed 5 bases, and the junction held 15 bases outside the gene matches. Per the germline V gene, CDR1 is MGHRA and CDR2 is YSYEKL. The length of the CDR3 is 18 residues. The chain's CDR3 is CASSPWGTGGQSGTEAFF. CDR3 sequence (DNA): TGCGCCAGCAGCCCGTGGGGGACAGGGGGTCAGAGTGGGACTGAAGCTTTCTTT.

J is TRBJ2-1 and V is TRBV6-6, with a weak D call TRBD2 (6 bases). This CDR3 region has 15 residues. The V gene's germline CDR1 is MNHNY and CDR2 SVGAGI (reference sequence). Trimming pared 2 bases from V and 3 bases from J, leaving 11 bases between. DNA of the CDR3: TGTGCCAGCAGTTACGTCGGGGGAATCTACAATGAGCAGTTCTTC. Its protein product is CASSYVGGIYNEQFF.

The chain joins TRBV30 to TRBJ1-2; 8 bases agree with TRBD1. The ends lost 0 bases at V and 4 bases at J; junction bases unmatched: 7. Per germline, CDR1 GTSNPN and CDR2 SVGIG (reference sequence). This CDR3 region has 15 residues. The CDR3 loop reads CAWSVGTGSIYGYTF. CDR3 nucleotides: TGTGCCTGGAGTGTCGGGACAGGAAGTATCTATGGCTACACCTTC.

The genes are TRBV5-1 and TRBJ1-2; 9 bases line up with TRBD1. With V trimmed by 7 bases and J by 5 bases, 9 bases remained unmatched. This CDR3 contains 14 residues. CDR1 is SGHRS, CDR2 YFSETQ, per germline. The CDR3 is CASCRDRVEYGYTF. The CDR3 nucleotides are TGCGCCAGCTGCCGGGACAGGGTCGAGTATGGCTACACCTTC.

The V and J genes are TRBV4-1 and TRBJ2-1; 9 nucleotides agree with TRBD2. This CDR3 has 16 residues. The germline gives CDR1 MGHRA, CDR2 YSYEKL. V trimming: 0 bases; J trimming: 7 bases; junction bases outside the gene matches: 7. Written as DNA, the CDR3 is TGCGCCAGCAGCCAAGATAAGGCTAGCGGGGTTAATGAGCAGTTCTTC. Translated: CASSQDKASGVNEQFF.

The rearrangement uses TRBV2 and TRBJ1-2; possibly TRBD1 for D (6 bases). CDR1 and CDR2 from the germline V gene are SNHLY and FYNNEI. V was trimmed by 5 bases and J by 2 bases, leaving 21 bases between them. The CDR3 covers 17 residues. CDR3 sequence reads: CASSSHFLRQANYGYTF. The CDR3 DNA reads as TGTGCCAGCAGTAGCCACTTTCTCAGACAGGCGAACTATGGCTACACCTTC.

This chain connects TRBV5-6 to TRBJ1-1; D might be TRBD1 (5 bases). This CDR3 comprises 17 residues. CDR1 is SGHDT, CDR2 YYEEEE, per germline. The germline V and J ends were trimmed by 4 bases and 7 bases, with 26 bases remaining between them. The CDR3 reads CASSEGRFFSVTNEAFF. In DNA, the CDR3 is TGTGCCAGCAGCGAGGGGAGGTTCTTTTCGGTAACAAATGAAGCTTTCTTT.

Written as DNA, the CDR3 is TGTGCCAGTAGTATCATAGGGCAGCCCCAGCATTTT. This codes for CASSIIGQPQHF. The chain couples TRBV19 to TRBJ1-5; D gene ambiguous. The CDR3 length is 12 residues. Germline loops: CDR1 LNHDA, CDR2 SQIVND (reference sequence). Trimming shortened V by 3 bases and J by 7 bases, and 7 bases separated the two germline ends.

The chain employs TRBV4-1 and TRBJ1-5; no firm D call. The ends were cut back, 2 bases at V and 0 bases at J, with 5 bases in the middle. CDR1 is MGHRA and CDR2 is YSYEKL in the germline V gene. The CDR3 is 14 residues long. CDR3 residues: CASSQQNSNQPQHF. In nucleotides, the CDR3 is TGCGCCAGCAGCCAACAGAATAGCAATCAGCCCCAGCATTTT.

This chain joins TRBV5-6 and TRBJ1-6; D remains ambiguous. Germline V CDR1 and CDR2: SGHDT, YYEEEE. The length of the CDR3 is 16 residues. The V gene lost 2 bases and the J gene lost 0 bases, with 9 bases spanning the gap. The CDR3 loop reads CASSLGWSSYNSPLHF. CDR3 nucleotides: TGTGCCAGCAGCTTAGGGTGGAGCTCCTATAATTCACCCCTCCACTTT. The full variable domain, completed using reference TRBV5-6 and TRBJ1-6, is DAGVTQSPTHLIKTRGQQVTLRCSPKSGHDTVSWYQQALGQGPQFIFQYYEEEERQRGNFPDRFSGHQFPNYSSELNVNALLLGDSALYLCASSLGWSSYNSPLHFGNGTRLTVT.

The chain carries TRBV18 and TRBJ1-6; D is perhaps TRBD1 (6 bases). Germline V gene data show CDR1 as KGHSH and CDR2 as LQKENI. V was clipped by 2 bases and J by 7 bases, with 15 bases between them. CDR3 length: 16 amino acids. CDR3 loop: CASSPFTGQGNSPLHF. The CDR3, as DNA: TGTGCCAGCTCACCATTTACGGGACAAGGAAATTCACCCCTCCACTTT.

The chain is built from TRBV7-2 and TRBJ2-2; 7 positions match TRBD1. The germline V gene has CDR1 SGHTA and CDR2 FQGNSA. V lost 6 bases, J lost 4 bases, and 8 bases stayed unmatched. The length of the CDR3 is 15 residues. CDR3 loop: CASRLGGASTGELFF. CDR3 nucleotide sequence: TGTGCCAGCAGACTAGGGGGCGCGTCCACCGGGGAGCTGTTTTTT.

V usage is TRBV9 and J usage is TRBJ2-2; D tentatively fits TRBD1 or TRBD2 (5 bases each). The V end lost 0 bases, the J end lost 2 bases, and 8 bases lay between the germline ends. The CDR3 extends over 15 amino acids. Germline V CDR1 and CDR2: SGDLS, YYNGEE. The CDR3 spells CASSVAGPNTGELFF. The CDR3 coding sequence is TGTGCCAGCAGCGTAGCGGGGCCTAACACCGGGGAGCTGTTTTTT.

This clone was seen a handful of times. The CDR3 bases are TGTGCCAGCAAAGGGTCTCAAGGTTCACCCCTCCACTTT. Translation: CASKGSQGSPLHF. The V call is TRBV2, the J call TRBJ1-6; no clear D gene. Germline V gives CDR1 SNHLY, CDR2 FYNNEI. This CDR3 is 13 amino acids long. Trimming left V 7 bases short and J 9 bases short, with 13 bases between.

For the CDR3, the DNA is TGTGCCAGCAGCTTATTACCGGGACAGCGTGAAGCTTTCTTT. Translated: CASSLLPGQREAFF. The V gene is TRBV6-1, the J gene TRBJ1-1; TRBD1 matches 7 bases. The CDR3 covers 14 residues. From germline, CDR1 is MNHNS and CDR2 SASEGT. V was clipped by 6 bases and J by 7 bases; unmatched bases: 11.